These T cell receptor beta chains were read from a single sample in a study of T cells after yellow fever vaccination. TCRdb processed the 5' RACE reads anew with MiXCR; each CDR3 protein has one entry. The sample holds under 200,000 distinct CDR3 sequences, 11% seen once. This material consisted of CD8+ T cells sorted from PBMCs, taken 15 days after the yellow fever booster vaccination. These TCRs come from a man aged 18 to 30 who received the YFV17D yellow fever vaccine. Each CDR3 is given with its conserved first and last residue. D genes are given only for firm matches. The listing skips clone size in some rows; elsewhere it reads once, few, many or a size class.

TRBJ2-3,TRBD2,TRBV7-3,few,TGTGCCAGCAGCCCATCGGGGGGGTCGGTGCCAGATACGCAGTATTTT,CASSPSGGSVPDTQYF
TRBJ1-2,-,TRBV7-6,many,TGTGCCAGCGGACAGCCGAGTCGGGGCTACACCTTC,CASGQPSRGYTF
TRBJ2-7,-,TRBV4-1,few,TGCGCCAGCTCCGGACTGTCATCTATCTACGAGCAGTACTTC,CASSGLSSIYEQYF
TRBJ2-1,-,TRBV5-1,many,TGCGCCAGCAGCTTGCGACAGCCAGTTAATGAGCAGTTCTTC,CASSLRQPVNEQFF
TRBJ2-3,-,TRBV19,few,TGTGCCAGTAGTATAGTTCTGCAGGATACGCAGTATTTT,CASSIVLQDTQYF
TRBJ2-1,-,TRBV7-6,few,TGTGCCAGCAGCTTTATCGGGGTCAATGAGCAGTTCTTC,CASSFIGVNEQFF
TRBJ2-6,TRBD2,TRBV20-1,-,TGCAGTGCCTCCAGCGGGGCCGCTGGGGCCAACGTCCTGACTTTC,CSASSGAAGANVLTF
TRBJ1-2,-,TRBV28,-,TGTGCCAGCAGTCGGGGGCTGGGCGGCTACACCTTC,CASSRGLGGYTF
TRBJ1-2,-,TRBV6-5,once,TGTGCCAGCAGCTTCAGGGGAATCAACTCCCCCTACTATGGCTACACCTTC,CASSFRGINSPYYGYTF
TRBJ2-5,-,TRBV20-1,-,TGCAGTGCGAGCCCCACCGAACAAGAGACCCAGTACTTC,CSASPTEQETQYF
TRBJ2-5,-,TRBV7-9,-,TGTGCCAGCAGCGCCAGGGATTACCAAGAGACCCAGTACTTC,CASSARDYQETQYF
TRBJ2-5,TRBD1,TRBV2,few,TGTGCCAGCAGGAGAGACAGGGGGCAAGAGACCCAGTACTTC,CASRRDRGQETQYF
TRBJ2-4,TRBD1,TRBV7-9,few,TGTGCCAGCAGCTTAGATGTGACAGGGGGACCTAGGCCCAACATTCAGTACTTC,CASSLDVTGGPRPNIQYF
TRBJ2-5,-,TRBV5-4,-,TGTGCCAGCAGCGACCCGACGGATCAAGAGACCCAGTACTTC,CASSDPTDQETQYF
TRBJ2-3,-,TRBV6-6,-,TGTGCCAGCAGTTACTCGAAGGAGCGTATTAGCACAGATACGCAGTATTTT,CASSYSKERISTDTQYF
TRBJ2-7,TRBD1,TRBV30,-,TGTGCCTGGATTGACCGGGACAGGTCTTACGAGCAGTACTTC,CAWIDRDRSYEQYF
TRBJ1-4,-,TRBV6-5,few,TGTGCCAGCAGTTACTTACTCTTTGCAACTAATGAAAAACTGTTTTTT,CASSYLLFATNEKLFF
TRBJ2-1,TRBD2,TRBV6-6,few,TGTGCCAGCACCCGGAGCTCTAGCGGATACAATGAGCAGTTCTTC,CASTRSSSGYNEQFF
TRBJ1-2,-,TRBV6-5,few,TGTGCCAGCAGTTACGCTCCCAGTTACTATGGCTACACCTTC,CASSYAPSYYGYTF
TRBJ2-2,-,TRBV12-3/TRBV12-4,-,TGTGCCAGCAGTTCCCCCGGGGTGGTATGGGAGCTGTTTTTT,CASSSPGVVWELFF
TRBJ2-7,-,TRBV20-1,many,TGCAGTGCTAGGCAGGTGTACTCCTACGAGCAGTACTTC,CSARQVYSYEQYF
TRBJ2-7,-,TRBV4-1,few,TGCGCCAGCAGCCAAGTTACAGCGGCCGTCCGCTACGAGCAGTACTTC,CASSQVTAAVRYEQYF
TRBJ2-7,-,TRBV28,many,TGTGCCAGCAGTTCCACCCGACAGGAAAGGGCCTACGAGCAGTACTTC,CASSSTRQERAYEQYF
TRBJ1-5,TRBD1,TRBV7-2,few,TGTGCCAGCAGCTTAGAAGGGGGCCAGGAGGGACAGCCCCAGCATTTT,CASSLEGGQEGQPQHF
TRBJ2-7,-,TRBV6-2/TRBV6-3,few,TGTGCCAGCAGTTACCGATCGGTTAGGGTCTACGAGCAGTACTTC,CASSYRSVRVYEQYF
TRBJ2-2,-,TRBV19,-,TGTGCCAGTAGTGTAGGCTTCCCGAACACCGGGGAGCTGTTTTTT,CASSVGFPNTGELFF
TRBJ1-1,TRBD1,TRBV6-2/TRBV6-3,few,TGTGCCAGCAGCAGCGACAGGGAGAATTTATTCACTGAAGCTTTCTTT,CASSSDRENLFTEAFF
TRBJ1-1,-,TRBV27,-,TGTGCCAGCGACCCCGCAAGTGGGCCTGAAGCTTTCTTT,CASDPASGPEAFF
TRBJ2-3,-,TRBV15,-,TGTGCCACCAGCAGAAGGTCCGGGTCAGATACGCAGTATTTT,CATSRRSGSDTQYF
TRBJ1-2,TRBD1,TRBV3-1,-,TGTGCCAGCAGCCAAGGGACAGGGGGCAAACATGGCTACACCTTC,CASSQGTGGKHGYTF
TRBJ2-1,-,TRBV6-6,few,TGTGCCACCAATAGGGGGGGGGAAGTCGTTGAGCAGTTCTTC,CATNRGGEVVEQFF
TRBJ2-1,-,TRBV7-8,-,TGTGCCAGCAGCACTCCGACCAGCGAGAGCTCCTACAATGAGCAGTTCTTC,CASSTPTSESSYNEQFF
TRBJ2-5,-,TRBV28,few,TGTGCCAGCAAAATCAGGTCCTCGGGGTACTTC,CASKIRSSGYF
TRBJ1-4,TRBD1,TRBV4-1,many,TGCGCCAGCAGCACCCGGACAGGGGCTCCCGAAAAACTGTTTTTT,CASSTRTGAPEKLFF
TRBJ2-1,-,TRBV20-1,few,TGCAGTGCTAGAGTTGAGCCAGGGGGGAGGTTTGAGCAGTTCTTC,CSARVEPGGRFEQFF
TRBJ2-1,TRBD2,TRBV4-1,few,TGCGCCAGCAGCCAACCGGGACTAGCGGGGGAGGGGGAGCAGTTCTTC,CASSQPGLAGEGEQFF
TRBJ1-1,-,TRBV10-3,-,TGTGCCACCTGGGGGACTGAAGCTTTCTTT,CATWGTEAFF
TRBJ2-7,-,TRBV5-1,many,TGCGCCAGCAGCTACGACTCCTACGAGCAGTACTTC,CASSYDSYEQYF
TRBJ1-1,-,TRBV6-1,few,TGTGCCAGCAGTGAACACGGGGGATTCACTGAAGCTTTCTTT,CASSEHGGFTEAFF
TRBJ2-1,TRBD2,TRBV29-1,-,TGCAGCGTTGGACTAGCGGGGGACCATGAGCAGTTCTTC,CSVGLAGDHEQFF
TRBJ2-1,-,TRBV4-1,-,TGCGCCAGCAGGCAACTAGAGACTATTAATGAGCAGTTCTTC,CASRQLETINEQFF
TRBJ2-7,-,TRBV2,-,TGTGCCAGCAGTGAGGGCCCGGTGAACGAGCAGTACTTC,CASSEGPVNEQYF
TRBJ1-1,TRBD1,TRBV4-1,few,TGCGCCAGCAGCCAACGGACAGGGGCTGAAGCTTTCTTT,CASSQRTGAEAFF
TRBJ1-6,-,TRBV6-6,-,TGTGCCAGCGGCGCCGGGGTCGGTAATTCACCCCTCCACTTT,CASGAGVGNSPLHF
TRBJ2-1,-,TRBV12-3/TRBV12-4,few,TGTGCCAGCACGTCGTTGGCTAGCCCTTACCCCGACAATGAGCAGTTCTTC,CASTSLASPYPDNEQFF
TRBJ1-1,-,TRBV4-2,-,TGTGCCAGCAGCCAAGTTGGAGGGCAGGGAGGGATAACTGAAGCTTTCTTT,CASSQVGGQGGITEAFF
TRBJ2-2,TRBD1,TRBV5-1,few,TGCGCCAGCAGCTTAACCGGGACAGGGGGCACCGGGGAGCTGTTTTTT,CASSLTGTGGTGELFF
TRBJ1-5,-,TRBV11-2,few,TGTGCCAGCAGCTTAGACCAGGGGCATCAGCCCCAGCATTTT,CASSLDQGHQPQHF
TRBJ1-2,-,TRBV7-2,few,TGTGCCAGCAGGACGGACTGGAGTTCTTATGGCTACACCTTC,CASRTDWSSYGYTF
TRBJ2-1,-,TRBV9,-,TGTGCCAGCAGCGGCGGGCCGCGGACCGGGACTTTCGAATATGAGCAGTTCTTC,CASSGGPRTGTFEYEQFF
TRBJ2-5,TRBD2,TRBV6-2/TRBV6-3,few,TGTGCCAGCAGTTTCGGACTAGCGGTGTACCAAGAGACCCAGTACTTC,CASSFGLAVYQETQYF
TRBJ1-6,-,TRBV4-3,-,TGCGCCAGCAGCCCCCAACAGCAGGCCACAAATTCACCCCTCCACTTT,CASSPQQQATNSPLHF
TRBJ2-5,TRBD2,TRBV6-5,few,TGTGCCAGCAGCCTCGCGGGGGGATCGGTACGAGAGACCCAGTACTTC,CASSLAGGSVRETQYF
TRBJ1-2,-,TRBV6-5,medium-sized,TGTGCCAGCAGTTACTCGACTGGGACATCGGGTGGCTACACCTTC,CASSYSTGTSGGYTF
TRBJ2-3,-,TRBV5-6,few,TGTGCCAGCAGCCCCCCCCGGGACTCCAGTCGGGCAGATACGCAGTATTTT,CASSPPRDSSRADTQYF